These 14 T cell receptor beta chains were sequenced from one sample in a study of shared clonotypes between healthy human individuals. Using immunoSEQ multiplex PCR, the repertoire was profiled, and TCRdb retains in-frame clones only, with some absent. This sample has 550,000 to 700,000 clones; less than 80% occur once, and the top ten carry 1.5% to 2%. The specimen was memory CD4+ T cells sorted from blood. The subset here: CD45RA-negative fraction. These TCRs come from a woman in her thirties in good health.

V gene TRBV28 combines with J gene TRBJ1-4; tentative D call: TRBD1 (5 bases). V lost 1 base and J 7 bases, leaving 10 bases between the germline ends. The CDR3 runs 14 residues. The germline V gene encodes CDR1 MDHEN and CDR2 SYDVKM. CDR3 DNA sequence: TGTGCCAGCAGTTTATTGGGGAGGGGTGAAAAACTGTTTTTT. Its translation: CASSLLGRGEKLFF.

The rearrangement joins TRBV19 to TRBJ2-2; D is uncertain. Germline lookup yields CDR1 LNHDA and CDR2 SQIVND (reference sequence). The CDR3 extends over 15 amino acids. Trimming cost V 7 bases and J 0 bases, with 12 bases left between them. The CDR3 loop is CASTPLVTNTGELFF. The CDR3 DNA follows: TGTGCCAGTACCCCTTTAGTGACGAACACCGGGGAGCTGTTTTTT.

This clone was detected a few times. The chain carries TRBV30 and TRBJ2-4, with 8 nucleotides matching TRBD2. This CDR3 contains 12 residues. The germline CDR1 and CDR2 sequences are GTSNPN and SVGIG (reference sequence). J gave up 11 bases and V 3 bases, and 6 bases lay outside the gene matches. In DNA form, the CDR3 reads TGTGCCTGGAGAAGGGACGGGAGGGTTCAGTACTTC. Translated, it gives CAWRRDGRVQYF.

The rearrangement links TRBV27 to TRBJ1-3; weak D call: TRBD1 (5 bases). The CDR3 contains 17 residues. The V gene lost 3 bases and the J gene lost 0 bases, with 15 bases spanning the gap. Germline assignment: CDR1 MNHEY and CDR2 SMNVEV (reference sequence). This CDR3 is CASSFRPRDLSGNTIYF. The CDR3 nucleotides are TGTGCCAGCAGTTTTCGACCGAGGGACCTCTCTGGAAACACCATATATTTT.

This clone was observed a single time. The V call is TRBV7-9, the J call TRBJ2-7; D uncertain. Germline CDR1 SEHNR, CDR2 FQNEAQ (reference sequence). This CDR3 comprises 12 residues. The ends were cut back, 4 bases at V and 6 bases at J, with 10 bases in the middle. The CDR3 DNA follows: TGTGCCAGCAGCTGGCCCACCCCCGAGCAGTACTTC. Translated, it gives CASSWPTPEQYF.

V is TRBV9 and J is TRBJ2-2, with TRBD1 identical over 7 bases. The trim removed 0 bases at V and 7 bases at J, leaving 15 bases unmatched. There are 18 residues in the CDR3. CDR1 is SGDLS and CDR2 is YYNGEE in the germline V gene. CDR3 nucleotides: TGTGCCAGCAGCGTAGTCAGATTTAGTAGGGGGCACAACGGGGAGCTGTTTTTT. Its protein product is CASSVVRFSRGHNGELFF. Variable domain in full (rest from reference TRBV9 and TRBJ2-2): DSGVTQTPKHLITATGQRVTLRCSPRSGDLSVYWYQQSLDQGLQFLIQYYNGEERAKGNILERFSAQQFPDLHSELNLSSLELGDSALYFCASSVVRFSRGHNGELFFGEGSRLTVL.

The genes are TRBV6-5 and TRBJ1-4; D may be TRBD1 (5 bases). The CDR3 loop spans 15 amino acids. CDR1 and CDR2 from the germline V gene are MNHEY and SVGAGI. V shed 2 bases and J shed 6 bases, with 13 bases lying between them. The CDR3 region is CASSYVGTFDEKLFF. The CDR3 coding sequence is TGTGCCAGCAGTTACGTAGGGACGTTTGATGAAAAACTGTTTTTT.

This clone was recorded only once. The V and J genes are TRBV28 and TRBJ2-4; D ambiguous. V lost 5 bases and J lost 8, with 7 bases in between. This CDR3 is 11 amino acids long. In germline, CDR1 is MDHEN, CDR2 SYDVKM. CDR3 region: CASSPRDIQYF. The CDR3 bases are TGTGCCAGCAGTCCCCGGGACATTCAGTACTTC.

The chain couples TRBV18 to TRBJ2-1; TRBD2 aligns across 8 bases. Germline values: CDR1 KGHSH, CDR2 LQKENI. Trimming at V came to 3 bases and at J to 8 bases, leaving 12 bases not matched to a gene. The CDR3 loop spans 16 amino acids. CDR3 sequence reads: CASSPLAGGRGDEQFF. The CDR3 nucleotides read TGTGCCAGCTCACCGCTAGCGGGTGGCCGAGGCGATGAGCAGTTCTTC.

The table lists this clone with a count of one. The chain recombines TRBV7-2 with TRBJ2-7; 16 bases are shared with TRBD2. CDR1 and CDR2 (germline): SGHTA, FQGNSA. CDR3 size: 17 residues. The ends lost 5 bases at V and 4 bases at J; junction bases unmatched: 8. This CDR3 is CASSLGTSGRGRYEQYF. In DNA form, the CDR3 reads TGTGCCAGCAGCCTCGGGACTAGCGGGAGGGGAAGGTACGAGCAGTACTTC.

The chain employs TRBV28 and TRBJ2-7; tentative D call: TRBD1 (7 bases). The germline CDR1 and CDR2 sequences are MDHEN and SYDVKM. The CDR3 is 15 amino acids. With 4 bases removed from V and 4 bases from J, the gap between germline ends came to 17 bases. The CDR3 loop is CASSSFAGQRYEQYF. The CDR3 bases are TGTGCCAGCAGTTCATTTGCGGGACAGCGTTACGAGCAGTACTTC.

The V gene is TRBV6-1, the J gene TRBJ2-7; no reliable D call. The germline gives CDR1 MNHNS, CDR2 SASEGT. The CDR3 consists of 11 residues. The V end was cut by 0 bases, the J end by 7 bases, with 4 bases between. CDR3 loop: CASSEAGEQYF. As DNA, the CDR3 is TGTGCCAGCAGTGAAGCCGGGGAGCAGTACTTC.

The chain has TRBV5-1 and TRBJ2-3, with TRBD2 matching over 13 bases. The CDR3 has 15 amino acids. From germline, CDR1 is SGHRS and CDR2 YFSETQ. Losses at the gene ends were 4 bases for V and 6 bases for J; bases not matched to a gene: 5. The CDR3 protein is CASSRTSGRLDTQYF. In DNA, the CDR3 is TGCGCCAGCAGCCGGACTAGCGGGAGATTGGATACGCAGTATTTT.

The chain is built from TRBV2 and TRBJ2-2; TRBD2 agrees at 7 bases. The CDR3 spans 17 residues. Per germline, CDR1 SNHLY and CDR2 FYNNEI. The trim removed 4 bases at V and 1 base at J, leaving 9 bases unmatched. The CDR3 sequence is CASSARRRGGNTGELFF. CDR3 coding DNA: TGTGCCAGCAGTGCCCGCCGTCGCGGGGGGAACACCGGGGAGCTGTTTTTT.